Given below is one T cell receptor (beta chain) in context. This clone was detected once. What antigen it recognizes has not been identified. No base-level quality is on record; no much larger clone is a single base apart. This sample is part of a study of T cell changes during pregnancy in multiple sclerosis (dated by TCRdb to between 2018 and 2020). For context, the study as a whole: Changes in the T cell repertoire over the course of pregnancy were examined in this study in women with multiple sclerosis.

Receptors were amplified or captured by the immunoSEQ multiplex PCR assay. What TCRdb holds here is the immuneACCESS table cut down to in-frame rearrangements. Part of the clones is not present; checked against another copy, under half of the missing clones reflect an unresolved V gene, and the others are unexplained. This sample comprises 35,000 to 45,000 clones, approximately 88% of them detected only once. The ten largest clones represent 0.45% to 0.6% of the sample. The CDR3 measures 16 amino acids from cysteine to phenylalanine. Of the read, only the CDR3 DNA is kept; its 48 bases are in frame from base 1. The V and J ends are trimmed by 1 base and 4 bases, leaving 15 bases between them. The germline V gene (reference sequence) supplies CDR1 SEHNR and CDR2 FQNEAQ.

The sequence was collected from a female donor with multiple sclerosis, enrolled in a pregnancy study. The starting material was CD4+ T cells from peripheral blood mononuclear cells, obtained in the first trimester of pregnancy. The chain was built from TRBV7-9 and TRBJ2-3, with no confident D gene call. The CDR3 region has the sequence CASSLEARLKADTQYF. The bases read TGTGCCAGCAGCTTAGAAGCGAGGTTGAAAGCAGATACGCAGTATTTT.